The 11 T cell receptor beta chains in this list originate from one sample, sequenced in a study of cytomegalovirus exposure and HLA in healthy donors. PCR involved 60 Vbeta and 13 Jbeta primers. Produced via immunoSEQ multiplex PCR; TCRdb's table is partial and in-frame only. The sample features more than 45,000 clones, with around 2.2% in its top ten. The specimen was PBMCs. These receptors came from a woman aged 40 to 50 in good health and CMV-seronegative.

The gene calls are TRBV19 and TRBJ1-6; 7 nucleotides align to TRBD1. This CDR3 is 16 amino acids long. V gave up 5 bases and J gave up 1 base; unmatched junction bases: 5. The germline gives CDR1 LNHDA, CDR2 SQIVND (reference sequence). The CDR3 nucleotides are TGTGCCAGTAGTGGGGCAGGGGGGTCCTATAATTCACCCCTCCACTTT. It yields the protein CASSGAGGSYNSPLHF.

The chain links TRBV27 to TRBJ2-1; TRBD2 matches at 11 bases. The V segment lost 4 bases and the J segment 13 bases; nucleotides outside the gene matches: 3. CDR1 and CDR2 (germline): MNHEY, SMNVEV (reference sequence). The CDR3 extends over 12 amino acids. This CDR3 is CASSSSGGPQFF. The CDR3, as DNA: TGTGCCAGCAGTTCTAGCGGGGGGCCACAGTTCTTC.

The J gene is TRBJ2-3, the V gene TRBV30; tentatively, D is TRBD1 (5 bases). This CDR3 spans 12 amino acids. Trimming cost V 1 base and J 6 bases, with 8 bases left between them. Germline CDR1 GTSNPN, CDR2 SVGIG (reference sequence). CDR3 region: CAWSEGRDTQYF. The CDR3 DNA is TGTGCCTGGAGTGAGGGGCGGGATACGCAGTATTTT.

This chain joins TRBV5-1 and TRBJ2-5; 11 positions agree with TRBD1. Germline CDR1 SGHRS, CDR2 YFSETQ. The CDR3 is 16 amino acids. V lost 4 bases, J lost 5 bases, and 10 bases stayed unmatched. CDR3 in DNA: TGCGCCAGCAGCCAGCCGGCGGACAGGGGGCAGGAGACCCAGTACTTC. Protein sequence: CASSQPADRGQETQYF.

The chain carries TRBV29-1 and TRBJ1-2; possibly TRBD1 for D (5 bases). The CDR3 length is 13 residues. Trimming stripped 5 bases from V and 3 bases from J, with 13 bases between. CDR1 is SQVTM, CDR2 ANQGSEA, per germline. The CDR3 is CSVTSGGDYGYTF. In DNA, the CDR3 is TGCAGCGTTACGTCAGGAGGGGACTATGGCTACACCTTC. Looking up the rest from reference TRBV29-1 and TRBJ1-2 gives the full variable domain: SAVISQKPSRDICQRGTSLTIQCQVDSQVTMMFWYRQQPGQSLTLIATANQGSEATYESGFVIDKFPISRPNLTFSTLTVSNMSPEDSSIYLCSVTSGGDYGYTFGSGTRLTVV.

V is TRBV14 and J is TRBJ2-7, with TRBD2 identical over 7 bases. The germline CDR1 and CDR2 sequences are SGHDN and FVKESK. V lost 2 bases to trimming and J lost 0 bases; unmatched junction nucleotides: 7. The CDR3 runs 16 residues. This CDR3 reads CASSQQLARSSYEQYF. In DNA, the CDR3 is TGTGCCAGCAGCCAACAACTAGCGAGGAGCTCCTACGAGCAGTACTTC.

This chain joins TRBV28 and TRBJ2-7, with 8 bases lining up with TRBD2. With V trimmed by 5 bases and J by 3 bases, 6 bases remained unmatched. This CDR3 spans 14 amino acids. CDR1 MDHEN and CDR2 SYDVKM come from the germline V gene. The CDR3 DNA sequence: TGTGCCAGCAGTCGCGAGGGACTAGACTACGAGCAGTACTTC. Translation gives CASSREGLDYEQYF.

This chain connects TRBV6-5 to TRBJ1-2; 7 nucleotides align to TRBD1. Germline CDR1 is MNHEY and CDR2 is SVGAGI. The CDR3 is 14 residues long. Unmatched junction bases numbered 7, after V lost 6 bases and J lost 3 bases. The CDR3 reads CASRPGTADYGYTF. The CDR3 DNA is TGTGCCAGCAGGCCCGGGACAGCAGACTATGGCTACACCTTC.

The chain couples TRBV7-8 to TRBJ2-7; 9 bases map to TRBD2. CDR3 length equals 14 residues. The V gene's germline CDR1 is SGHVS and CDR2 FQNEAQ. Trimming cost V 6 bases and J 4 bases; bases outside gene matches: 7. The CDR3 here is CASSHGLALYEQYF. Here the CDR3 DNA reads TGTGCCAGCAGTCATGGACTAGCGTTGTACGAGCAGTACTTC. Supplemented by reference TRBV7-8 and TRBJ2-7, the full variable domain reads GAGVSQSPRYKVAKRGQDVALRCDPISGHVSLFWYQQALGQGPEFLTYFQNEAQLDKSGLPSDRFFAERPEGSVSTLKIQRTQQEDSAVYLCASSHGLALYEQYFGPGTRLTVT.

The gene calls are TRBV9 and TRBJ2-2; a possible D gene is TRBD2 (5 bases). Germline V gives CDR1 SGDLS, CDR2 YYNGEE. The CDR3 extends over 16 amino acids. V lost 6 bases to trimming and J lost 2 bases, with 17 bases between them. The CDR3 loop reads CASTLAPNFNTGELFF. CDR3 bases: TGTGCCAGCACCTTAGCGCCCAACTTTAACACCGGGGAGCTGTTTTTT. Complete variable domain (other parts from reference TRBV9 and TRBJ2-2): DSGVTQTPKHLITATGQRVTLRCSPRSGDLSVYWYQQSLDQGLQFLIQYYNGEERAKGNILERFSAQQFPDLHSELNLSSLELGDSALYFCASTLAPNFNTGELFFGEGSRLTVL.

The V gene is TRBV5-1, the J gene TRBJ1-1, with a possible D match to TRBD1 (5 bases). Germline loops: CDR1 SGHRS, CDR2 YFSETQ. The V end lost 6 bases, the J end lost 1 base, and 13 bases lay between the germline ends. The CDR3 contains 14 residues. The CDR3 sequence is CASTSGGGNTEAFF. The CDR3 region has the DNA TGCGCCAGCACCAGTGGCGGGGGGAACACTGAAGCTTTCTTT. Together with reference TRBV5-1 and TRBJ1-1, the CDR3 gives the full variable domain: KAGVTQTPRYLIKTRGQQVTLSCSPISGHRSVSWYQQTPGQGLQFLFEYFSETQRNKGNFPGRFSGRQFSNSRSEMNVSTLELGDSALYLCASTSGGGNTEAFFGQGTRLTVV.